This TCR beta chain was sequenced during a study of control samples from healthy donors and cancer patients (dated by TCRdb to 2019 to 2021). The method behind the library was the immunoSEQ multiplex PCR assay. TCRdb stores this immuneACCESS table with in-frame sequences only. Part of the clones is absent; in the studies checked, under half of the shortfall reflects unresolved V genes, and no reason is known for the rest. A total of just over 150,000 clones appear in this sample, roughly 90% of them only once. The ten biggest clones cover around 12% of the sample. The germline V gene (reference sequence) specifies LNHNV as CDR1 and YYDKDF as CDR2. The CDR3, from cysteine to phenylalanine, totals 15 residues. The kept DNA is CDR3 alone, 45 bases in frame from the first base. V loses 0 bases, J loses 10 bases, and the germline ends lie 13 bases apart. Comments on this clone: It has no known antigen specificity. Per-base qualities were not stored, and no clone one base away is much larger.

This receptor was identified in a man younger than 40 in good health. Sequenced sample: blood. This chain is built from TRBV15 and TRBJ1-6; no D gene is confidently identified. At the DNA level, the sequence is TGTGCCACCAGCAGAGAGGTAGGGAACGGGTCACCCCTCCACTTT. The resulting protein is CATSREVGNGSPLHF.